A single sample gave rise to the 27 T cell receptor beta chains below, sequenced in a study of post-analysis software for immune sequencing data. Whole-study results and caveats: Four or five TRBV segments occurring more often in patients than controls included TRBV5-6, TRBV5-1 and TRBV20-1.

The TCR beta cDNA libraries contained unique molecular identifiers. MiXCR, run by TCRdb on the PCR reads, gives a single entry per CDR3 protein. The sample carries hundreds of thousands of distinct CDR3 sequences, 25% to 30% recorded once. Their specific antigens are unknown. Sequences were obtained from blood. The receptors were sampled from a girl aged 5 to 17 with multiple sclerosis.

A word on this clonotype: A single base separates this from a much larger clone, so it may be a read error. The V and J genes are TRBV29-1 and TRBJ2-5, with D unclear. V was trimmed by 3 bases and J by 0 bases, leaving 5 bases between them. This CDR3 region has 12 residues. Germline CDR1 is SQVTM and CDR2 is ANQGSEA. In DNA, the CDR3 is TGCAGCGTTGACGCGGACCAAGAGACCCAGTACTTC. As protein: CSVDADQETQYF.

This clonotype was counted between two and nine times. V gene TRBV6-1 combines with J gene TRBJ1-1; TRBD1 might be the D (5 bases). The germline gives CDR1 MNHNS, CDR2 SASEGT. The CDR3 consists of 12 residues. V was trimmed by 1 base and J by 11 bases, leaving 11 bases between them. The CDR3 reads CASSEEPGEAFF. The CDR3, as DNA: TGTGCCAGCAGTGAAGAACCGGGGGAGGCTTTCTTT.

The rearrangement uses TRBV11-2 and TRBJ1-2; tentative D call: TRBD1 (6 bases). Trimming removed 4 bases from V and 8 bases from J, with 17 bases in between. CDR1 SGHAT and CDR2 FQNNGV come from the germline V gene. The CDR3 loop spans 14 amino acids. CDR3 residues: CASSSYRRDMGYTF. CDR3 sequence (DNA): TGTGCCAGCAGCTCTTATCGGCGGGACATGGGCTACACCTTC.

This clonotype showed up just a few times. The V gene is TRBV12-3 or TRBV12-4, the J gene TRBJ1-4, with 8 bases aligning to TRBD1. Trimming cost V 6 bases and J 3 bases; bases outside gene matches: 6. CDR3 length equals 15 residues. As DNA, the CDR3 is TGTGCCAGCAGGCTCCAGGGGGCGGCTAATGAAAAACTGTTTTTT. This gives the protein CASRLQGAANEKLFF.

This clonotype was detected a few times. V is TRBV29-1 and J is TRBJ1-1; D gene uncertain. V dropped 1 base and J dropped 0 bases, with 9 bases sitting between them. Per germline, CDR1 SQVTM and CDR2 ANQGSEA. The CDR3 contains 14 residues. This CDR3 is CSVEGGRMNTEAFF. The CDR3 DNA reads as TGCAGCGTTGAAGGGGGAAGGATGAACACTGAAGCTTTCTTT.

The rearrangement links TRBV5-1 to TRBJ2-3; D perhaps matches TRBD2 (5 bases). Germline V CDR1 and CDR2: SGHRS, YFSETQ. This CDR3 contains 16 residues. V was clipped by 2 bases and J by 2 bases, with 15 bases between them. CDR3: CASSFGLTTHTDTQYF. The CDR3 DNA is TGCGCCAGCAGCTTTGGACTTACCACTCACACAGATACGCAGTATTTT. Together with reference TRBV5-1 and TRBJ2-3, the CDR3 gives the full variable domain: KAGVTQTPRYLIKTRGQQVTLSCSPISGHRSVSWYQQTPGQGLQFLFEYFSETQRNKGNFPGRFSGRQFSNSRSEMNVSTLELGDSALYLCASSFGLTTHTDTQYFGPGTRLTVL.

This clonotype was counted a few times. The V and J genes are TRBV5-4 and TRBJ2-5; D is possibly TRBD1 (7 bases). V dropped 0 bases and J dropped 5 bases, with 14 bases sitting between them. Germline loops: CDR1 SGHNT, CDR2 YYREEE (reference sequence). The CDR3 has 15 amino acids. CDR3 sequence (DNA): TGTGCCAGCAGCTTGGTGGGGGGCAGGGGGGAGACCCAGTACTTC. Its translation is CASSLVGGRGETQYF.

This chain connects TRBV20-1 to TRBJ1-5; TRBD1 matches 9 bases. The CDR3 is made up of 16 amino acids. The trim removed 0 bases at V and 7 bases at J, leaving 10 bases unmatched. Germline V lookup: CDR1 DFQATT, CDR2 SNEGSKA (reference sequence). The CDR3 DNA reads TGCAGTGCTAGAGATCAGAACAGGGGGCAACAGCAGCCCCAGCATTTT. Protein: CSARDQNRGQQQPQHF.

This clonotype showed up just a few times. This chain connects TRBV7-2 to TRBJ1-4; D remains ambiguous. V lost 1 base to trimming and J lost 8 bases, with 14 bases between them. The CDR3 is 15 residues long. Germline V gives CDR1 SGHTA, CDR2 FQGNSA. The CDR3 spells CASSLGVQSGEKLFF. The CDR3 DNA follows: TGTGCCAGCAGCTTAGGCGTCCAATCGGGGGAAAAACTGTTTTTT.

The CDR3 spells CSAYTDTQYF. Written as DNA, the CDR3 is TGCAGTGCTTACACAGATACGCAGTATTTT. J is TRBJ2-3 and V is TRBV20-1; D is undetermined. The germline V and J ends were trimmed by 5 bases and 2 bases, with 2 bases remaining between them. The CDR3 length is 10 residues. In germline, CDR1 is DFQATT, CDR2 SNEGSKA (reference sequence).

This clonotype was seen only a few times. The chain joins TRBV29-1 to TRBJ2-7; unclear D gene. Germline V gene sequence: CDR1 SQVTM, CDR2 ANQGSEA. The CDR3 runs to 15 residues. Trimming took 4 bases from V and 0 from J, leaving 16 bases between them. The CDR3 DNA reads as TGCAGCGTTGCCTTCGGCTTGCTAAGCTCCTACGAGCAGTACTTC. It yields the protein CSVAFGLLSSYEQYF.

This clonotype was observed a few times. The chain links TRBV2 to TRBJ2-2, with D unresolved. This CDR3 region has 16 residues. Germline V gives CDR1 SNHLY, CDR2 FYNNEI. Trimming stripped 0 bases from V and 2 bases from J, with 10 bases between. The CDR3 is CASSEALTPNTGELFF. CDR3 DNA: TGTGCCAGCAGTGAAGCGCTCACCCCCAACACCGGGGAGCTGTTTTTT. The full variable domain, completed using reference TRBV2 and TRBJ2-2, is EPEVTQTPSHQVTQMGQEVILRCVPISNHLYFYWYRQILGQKVEFLVSFYNNEISEKSEIFDDQFSVERPDGSNFTLKIRSTKLEDSAMYFCASSEALTPNTGELFFGEGSRLTVL.

Here the CDR3 reads CASSLASGRANEQFF. The CDR3 nucleotides are TGTGCCAGCAGCTTAGCGAGCGGGAGGGCCAATGAGCAGTTCTTC. This rearrangement joins TRBV11-2 to TRBJ2-1; TRBD2 aligns across 10 bases. CDR3 length equals 15 residues. Looked up from germline, CDR1 is SGHAT and CDR2 is FQNNGV. Germline trimming cut 1 base from V and 6 bases from J; bases unmatched to any gene: 3. Full variable domain (outside the CDR3, taken from reference TRBV11-2 and TRBJ2-1): EAGVAQSPRYKIIEKRQSVAFWCNPISGHATLYWYQQILGQGPKLLIQFQNNGVVDDSQLPKDRFSAERLKGVDSTLKIQPAKLEDSAVYLCASSLASGRANEQFFGPGTRLTVL.

The genes are TRBV10-3 and TRBJ2-3; TRBD2 agrees at 9 bases. The CDR3 extends over 16 amino acids. The germline V gene encodes CDR1 ENHRY and CDR2 SYGVKD. V trimming: 2 bases; J trimming: 2 bases; junction bases outside the gene matches: 5. The CDR3 loop is CAISEAIAGVTDTQYF. Here the CDR3 DNA reads TGTGCCATCAGTGAGGCGATAGCGGGAGTCACAGATACGCAGTATTTT.

A few counts support this clonotype. The chain recombines TRBV6-2 or TRBV6-3 with TRBJ2-5; tentatively, D is TRBD2 (6 bases). The DNA matches TRBJ2-7 better at its end, which makes the J call doubtful. The CDR3 is 13 amino acids. Per germline, CDR1 MNHEY and CDR2 SVGEGT. The CDR3 sequence is CASSWASDYEQYF. The CDR3, as DNA: TGTGCCAGCAGCTGGGCTAGCGACTACGAGCAGTACTTC.

The DNA for the CDR3 is TGTGCCAGCAGCCCGCGGACAGGGGGTCAAAGGGAAAAACTGTTTTTT. Amino acid sequence: CASSPRTGGQREKLFF. The chain links TRBV7-2 to TRBJ1-4, with 10 bases fitting TRBD1. Germline CDR1 and CDR2: SGHTA and FQGNSA. The V and J ends lost 5 bases and 8 bases, in that order; junction bases with no gene match: 11. The CDR3 consists of 16 residues. Complete variable domain (other parts from reference TRBV7-2 and TRBJ1-4): GAGVSQSPSNKVTEKGKDVELRCDPISGHTALYWYRQSLGQGLEFLIYFQGNSAPDKSGLPSDRFSAERTGGSVSTLTIQRTQQEDSAVYLCASSPRTGGQREKLFFGSGTQLSVL.

This clonotype occurred a few times. The chain carries TRBV4-3 and TRBJ1-1, with D hard to call. This CDR3 comprises 14 residues. The ends were cut back, 1 base at V and 3 bases at J, with 9 bases in the middle. CDR1 and CDR2 from the germline V gene are LGHNA and YSLEER. The chain's CDR3 is CASSQGSKDTEAFF. Here the CDR3 DNA reads TGCGCCAGCAGCCAAGGCAGCAAGGACACTGAAGCTTTCTTT.

This clonotype was observed a single time. The V and J genes are TRBV29-1 and TRBJ2-1; 9 positions agree with TRBD1. The CDR3 length is 17 residues. Trimming removed 5 bases from V and 5 bases from J; junction bases left unmatched: 16. Looked up from germline, CDR1 is SQVTM and CDR2 is ANQGSEA. CDR3 sequence: CSVPRNIDRGGDNEQFF. The CDR3, as DNA: TGCAGCGTTCCCCGAAACATAGACAGGGGGGGTGACAATGAGCAGTTCTTC.

This clonotype was seen a handful of times. The chain recombines TRBV20-1 with TRBJ1-2, with D unresolved. CDR1 is DFQATT and CDR2 is SNEGSKA in the germline V gene (reference sequence). Trimming removed 3 bases from V and 5 bases from J, with 13 bases in between. This CDR3 comprises 13 residues. DNA of the CDR3: TGCAGTGCTAGGAGGAACTGGGCATATGGCTACACCTTC. Protein sequence: CSARRNWAYGYTF.

Regarding this clonotype: Just one base apart from a much larger clone, this may be a read error. The CDR3 reads CASNVGGQSYEQYF. The CDR3 coding sequence is TGTGCCAGCAACGTGGGGGGGCAATCCTACGAGCAGTACTTC. This chain links TRBV9 with TRBJ2-4, with D perhaps matching TRBD2 (7 bases). Gene TRBJ2-7 matches the end of the DNA better, so the J call may be wrong. This CDR3 region has 14 residues. Germline CDR1 SGDLS, CDR2 YYNGEE.

This clonotype came up many times. The rearrangement links TRBV4-3 to TRBJ2-1; 14 nucleotides align to TRBD2. Germline V gives CDR1 LGHNA, CDR2 YSLEER. The trim removed 4 bases at V and 6 bases at J, leaving 2 bases unmatched. The CDR3 extends over 15 amino acids. Here the CDR3 reads CASSPGTSGGNEQFF. The CDR3 region has the DNA TGCGCCAGCAGCCCAGGGACTAGCGGGGGCAATGAGCAGTTCTTC.

The chain's CDR3 is CATSPRPGTLPTEAFF. The CDR3 nucleotides are TGTGCCACCTCACCGAGACCCGGGACACTTCCCACTGAAGCTTTCTTT. The V gene is TRBV6-5, the J gene TRBJ1-1, with D maybe TRBD1 (6 bases). Per germline, CDR1 MNHEY and CDR2 SVGAGI. CDR3 size: 16 residues. Trimming took off 10 bases at V and 4 bases at J, with 25 bases between the two ends.

This clonotype has only one observation. Germline is not matched at one junction end, which may reflect a read error. This rearrangement joins TRBV12-3 or TRBV12-4 to TRBJ2-3; 11 bases align to TRBD2. This CDR3 comprises 15 residues. This chain's CDR3 is CASRGLAVITDAQYF. The CDR3 DNA reads as TGTGCCAGCAGGGGACTAGCGGTTATCACAGATGCGCAGTATTTT.

The chain uses TRBV10-3 and TRBJ2-5; TRBD1 agrees at 7 bases. V shed 3 bases, J shed 5 bases, and the junction held 15 bases outside the gene matches. Germline CDR1 is ENHRY and CDR2 is SYGVKD. The CDR3 extends over 17 amino acids. The CDR3 bases are TGTGCCATCAGTGACCCCCTACGGGGACAGACAATCGAGACCCAGTACTTC. Translating gives CAISDPLRGQTIETQYF.

The genes are TRBV20-1 and TRBJ2-5; 7 bases line up with TRBD2. TRBJ2-7 explains the end of the DNA better; the J call may be wrong. This CDR3 is 12 amino acids long. Germline CDR1 and CDR2: DFQATT and SNEGSKA (reference sequence). CDR3 DNA sequence: TGCAGTGCTACGGGGGAGGGGTACGAGCAGTACTTC. As protein: CSATGEGYEQYF.

This clonotype was observed a few times. The chain links TRBV10-3 to TRBJ1-5; D might be TRBD1 (6 bases). Trimming left V 3 bases short and J 0 bases short, with 6 bases between. The CDR3 loop spans 14 amino acids. CDR1 and CDR2 from the germline V gene are ENHRY and SYGVKD. The CDR3 nucleotides are TGTGCCATCAGTGACAGGGGTAGCAATCAGCCCCAGCATTTT. Its protein is CAISDRGSNQPQHF.

The V and J genes are TRBV30 and TRBJ2-1, with 12 bases matching TRBD2. The trim removed 8 bases at V and 4 bases at J, leaving 6 bases unmatched. Germline loops: CDR1 GTSNPN, CDR2 SVGIG (reference sequence). This CDR3 contains 14 residues. CDR3 bases: TGTGCCGGGACACTAGCGGGGGGATACAATGAGCAGTTCTTC. It encodes CAGTLAGGYNEQFF.